This section outlines one TCR beta chain sequence together with its context. The antigen remains unidentified. PCR was performed a second time for about 7 to 11 cycles using a sample-barcoded 5' primer and a J-beta primer mix. Each sample provided no less than 2.5 million CDR3-containing paired-end reads. TCRdb reprocessed the 5' RACE reads via MiXCR and lists one record per CDR3 protein. The sample has some 1 million distinct CDR3 sequences; 40% to 45% are singletons. This specimen comes from a study of blood T cells in healthy people across ages. Study conclusions and caveats: Expanded clonotype shifts may have been confounded, as the donors had an unknown CMV status.

Each sample gave at least 6.5 million isolated PBMCs. The V gene's germline CDR1 is MNHNS and CDR2 SASEGT. CDR3 length: 15 amino acids. V lost 4 bases and J 5 bases, leaving 17 bases between the germline ends. The clonotype was recovered from a woman aged 55-75 years in good health. The sequencing input was blood. The J gene is TRBJ2-5, the V gene TRBV6-1; no firm D call. The CDR3 DNA sequence: TGTGCCAGCAGTGCCCACGGAGTGTTGGGGGAGACCCAGTACTTC. Its translation: CASSAHGVLGETQYF.